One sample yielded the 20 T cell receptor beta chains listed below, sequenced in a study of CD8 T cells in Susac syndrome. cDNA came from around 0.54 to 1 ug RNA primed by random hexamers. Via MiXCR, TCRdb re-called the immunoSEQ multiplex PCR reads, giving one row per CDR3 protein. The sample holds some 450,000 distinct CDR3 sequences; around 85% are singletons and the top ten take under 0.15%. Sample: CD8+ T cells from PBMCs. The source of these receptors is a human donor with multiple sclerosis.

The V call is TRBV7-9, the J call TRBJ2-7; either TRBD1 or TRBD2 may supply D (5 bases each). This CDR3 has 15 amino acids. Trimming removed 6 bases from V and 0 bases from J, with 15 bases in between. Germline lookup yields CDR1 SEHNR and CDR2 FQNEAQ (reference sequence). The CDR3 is CASSLYRDASYEQYF. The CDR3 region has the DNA TGTGCCAGCAGTCTCTACCGGGACGCCTCCTACGAGCAGTACTTC.

The CDR3 nucleotides read TGTGCCAGCACCCCTCGCGAGAGGACAGGGTACTACGAGCAGTACTTC. Its protein product is CASTPRERTGYYEQYF. V gene TRBV12-3 or TRBV12-4 combines with J gene TRBJ2-7, with 8 bases that match TRBD1. Trimming took 7 bases from V and 3 from J; bases not matched to a gene: 14. The CDR3 contains 16 residues.

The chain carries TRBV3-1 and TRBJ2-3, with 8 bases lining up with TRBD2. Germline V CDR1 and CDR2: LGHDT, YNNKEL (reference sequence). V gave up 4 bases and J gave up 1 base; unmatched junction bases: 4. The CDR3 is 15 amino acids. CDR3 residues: CASSPAGAGTDTQYF. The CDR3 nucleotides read TGTGCCAGCAGCCCAGCGGGAGCGGGCACAGATACGCAGTATTTT.

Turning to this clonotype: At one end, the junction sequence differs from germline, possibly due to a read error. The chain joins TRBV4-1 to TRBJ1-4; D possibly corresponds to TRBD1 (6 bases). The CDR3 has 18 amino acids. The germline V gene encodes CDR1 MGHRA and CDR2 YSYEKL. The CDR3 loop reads CASSPGGFPQGGREKLFF. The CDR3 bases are TGCGCCAGTAGCCCCGGAGGCTTTCCACAGGGAGGGCGAGAAAAACTGTTTTTT.

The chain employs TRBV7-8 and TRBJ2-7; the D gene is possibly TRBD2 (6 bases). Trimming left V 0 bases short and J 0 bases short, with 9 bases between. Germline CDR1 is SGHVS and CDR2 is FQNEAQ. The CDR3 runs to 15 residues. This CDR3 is CASSLAGGFSYEQYF. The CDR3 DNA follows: TGTGCCAGCAGCTTAGCGGGGGGATTCTCCTACGAGCAGTACTTC.

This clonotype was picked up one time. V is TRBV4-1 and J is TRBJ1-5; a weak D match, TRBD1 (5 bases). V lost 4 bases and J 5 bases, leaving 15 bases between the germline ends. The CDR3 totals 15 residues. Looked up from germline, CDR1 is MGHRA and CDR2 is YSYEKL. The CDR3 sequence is CASSRQGFGDQPQHF. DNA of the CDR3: TGCGCCAGCAGCCGGCAGGGATTCGGTGATCAGCCCCAGCATTTT.

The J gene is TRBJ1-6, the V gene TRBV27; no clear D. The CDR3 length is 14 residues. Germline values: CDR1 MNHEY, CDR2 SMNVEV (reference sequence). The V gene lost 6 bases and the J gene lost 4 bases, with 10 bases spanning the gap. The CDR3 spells CASREPQYNSPLHF. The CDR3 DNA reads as TGTGCCAGCAGGGAGCCCCAATATAATTCACCCCTCCACTTT.

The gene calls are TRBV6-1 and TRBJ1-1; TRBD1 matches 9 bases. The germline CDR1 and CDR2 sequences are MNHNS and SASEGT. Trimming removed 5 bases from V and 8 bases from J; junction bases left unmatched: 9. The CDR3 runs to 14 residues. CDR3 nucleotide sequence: TGTGCCAGCAGTACCGATCCGGGACAGGGCGAAGCTTTCTTT. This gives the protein CASSTDPGQGEAFF.

Here the CDR3 reads CASSRAPREPQHF. The CDR3 nucleotides are TGTGCCAGCAGCAGGGCTCCCAGGGAGCCCCAGCATTTT. The V call is TRBV12-3 or TRBV12-4, the J call TRBJ1-5, with D possibly TRBD1 on 5 matching bases. This CDR3 has 13 residues. Trimming shortened V by 6 bases and J by 8 bases, and 14 bases separated the two germline ends.

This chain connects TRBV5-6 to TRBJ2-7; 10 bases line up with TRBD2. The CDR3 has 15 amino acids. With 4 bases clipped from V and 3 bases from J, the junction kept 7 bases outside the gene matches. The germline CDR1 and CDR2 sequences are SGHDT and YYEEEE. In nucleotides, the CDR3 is TGTGCCAGCAGCCCAGCCGGGACTAGCGACTACGAGCAGTACTTC. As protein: CASSPAGTSDYEQYF.

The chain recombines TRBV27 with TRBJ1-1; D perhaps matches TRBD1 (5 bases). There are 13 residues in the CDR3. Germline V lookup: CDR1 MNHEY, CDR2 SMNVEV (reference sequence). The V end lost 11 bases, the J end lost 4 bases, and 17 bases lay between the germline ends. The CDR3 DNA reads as TGTGCCTCCCAGGGTGAAGCTAGCACTGAAGCTTTCTTT. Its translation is CASQGEASTEAFF.

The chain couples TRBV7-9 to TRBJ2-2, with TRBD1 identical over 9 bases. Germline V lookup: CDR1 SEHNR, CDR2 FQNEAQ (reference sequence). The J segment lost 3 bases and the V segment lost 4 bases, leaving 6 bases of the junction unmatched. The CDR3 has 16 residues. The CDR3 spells CASSSSGDRDTGELFF. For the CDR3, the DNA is TGTGCCAGCAGCTCGTCCGGGGACAGGGACACCGGGGAGCTGTTTTTT.

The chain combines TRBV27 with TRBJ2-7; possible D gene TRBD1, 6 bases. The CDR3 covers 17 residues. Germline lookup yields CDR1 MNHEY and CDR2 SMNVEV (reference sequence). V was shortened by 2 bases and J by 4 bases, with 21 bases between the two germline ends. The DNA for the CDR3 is TGTGCCAGCAGTTTACAGAGTTGGGGGCCCTTGGGGTACGAGCAGTACTTC. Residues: CASSLQSWGPLGYEQYF.

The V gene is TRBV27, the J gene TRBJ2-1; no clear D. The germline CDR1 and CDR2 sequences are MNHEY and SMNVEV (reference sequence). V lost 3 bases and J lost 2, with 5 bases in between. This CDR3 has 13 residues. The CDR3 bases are TGTGCCAGCAGTTTTCTACCCTACAATGAGCAGTTCTTC. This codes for CASSFLPYNEQFF.

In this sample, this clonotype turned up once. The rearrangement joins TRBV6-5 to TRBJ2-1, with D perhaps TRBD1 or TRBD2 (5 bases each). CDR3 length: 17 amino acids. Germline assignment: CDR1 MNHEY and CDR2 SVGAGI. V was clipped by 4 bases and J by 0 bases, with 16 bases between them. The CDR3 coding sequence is TGTGCCAGCAGTTCCCTGAAGGGACGTAGCTCCTACAATGAGCAGTTCTTC. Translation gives CASSSLKGRSSYNEQFF.

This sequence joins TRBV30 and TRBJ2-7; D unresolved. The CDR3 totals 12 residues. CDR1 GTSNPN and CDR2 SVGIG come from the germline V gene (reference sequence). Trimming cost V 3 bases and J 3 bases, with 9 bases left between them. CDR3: CAWSDRDYEQYF. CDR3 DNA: TGTGCCTGGAGCGATCGAGACTACGAGCAGTACTTC.

The CDR3, as DNA: TGTGCCAGCAGCTCTTTTCCCGAAACTAGCGGGGCCTCGCACGAGCAGTACTTC. Amino acid sequence: CASSSFPETSGASHEQYF. V gene TRBV7-9 combines with J gene TRBJ2-7, with 10 bases that match TRBD2. CDR1 SEHNR and CDR2 FQNEAQ come from the germline V gene (reference sequence). The J segment lost 5 bases and the V segment lost 4 bases, leaving 17 bases of the junction unmatched. The CDR3 is 18 residues long.

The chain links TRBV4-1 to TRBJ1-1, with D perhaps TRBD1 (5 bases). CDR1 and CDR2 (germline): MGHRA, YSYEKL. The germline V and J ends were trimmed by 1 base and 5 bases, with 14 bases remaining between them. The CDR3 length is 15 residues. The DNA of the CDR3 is TGCGCCAGCAGCCAAGTCGAGGGGAAGGGAACTGAAGCTTTCTTT. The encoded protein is CASSQVEGKGTEAFF.

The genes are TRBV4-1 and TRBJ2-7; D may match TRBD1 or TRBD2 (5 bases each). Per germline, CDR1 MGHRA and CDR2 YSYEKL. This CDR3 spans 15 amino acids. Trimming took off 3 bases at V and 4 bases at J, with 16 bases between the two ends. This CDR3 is CASSQLPGTLYEQYF. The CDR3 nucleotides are TGCGCCAGCAGCCAGCTGCCGGGGACCCTTTACGAGCAGTACTTC.

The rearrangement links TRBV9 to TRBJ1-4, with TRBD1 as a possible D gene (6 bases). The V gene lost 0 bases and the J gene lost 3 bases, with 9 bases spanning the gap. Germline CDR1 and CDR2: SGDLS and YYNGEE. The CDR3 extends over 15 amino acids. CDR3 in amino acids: CASSVVGHSNEKLFF. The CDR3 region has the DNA TGTGCCAGCAGCGTAGTGGGACACTCTAATGAAAAACTGTTTTTT.